This entry is about one T cell receptor beta chain. What it recognizes is unknown. The data stem from a study of OX40 agonist ivuxolimab in advanced cancers. Study background: Patients enrolled in dose escalation were diagnosed with hepatocellular carcinoma, melanoma, renal cell or head and neck cancer. Study-level findings and limits: Low normalized clonal expansion also occurred in some nonresponding patients. Both blood CD4+ and CD8+ T cells showed clonal growth by week 6 at 0.1 to 3.0 mg/kg.

TCRdb's copy holds only in-frame clones and misses some; the assay was immunoSEQ multiplex PCR. In the table there are approximately 40,000 clones, approximately 80% of which are singletons. This CDR3 comprises 14 residues. Germline CDR1 reads MDHEN; CDR2 reads SYDVKM. Trimming stripped 7 bases from V and 6 bases from J, with 18 bases between. Blood was sampled at baseline, cycle 4 day 1, and cycle 7 day 1. The receptor's source is an adult with an advanced solid tumor such as melanoma, head and neck, liver or kidney cancer. The chain uses TRBV28 and TRBJ1-2; D might be TRBD1 (5 bases). The specimen comprised CD4+ or CD8+ T cells sorted from blood, sampled in a trial of the OX40 agonist ivuxolimab. The CDR3 bases are TGTGCCAGCACCGTCATTGAAGGGGAGGATGGCTACACCTTC. This sequence encodes CASTVIEGEDGYTF.